The 26 T cell receptor beta chains given below trace back to one sample, sequenced in a study of memory CD4+ T cells and cytomegalovirus serostatus (dated by TCRdb to the late 2010s). A FACSAria II was used to sort memory CD4+ T cells, defined as single viable CD3+CD4+CD8-CD45RO+ cells. The library was obtained by the immunoSEQ multiplex PCR assay. TCRdb took this table from immuneACCESS and kept in-frame rearrangements with V and J called. Such tables lack part of the clones; where checked against another copy, unresolved V genes explain under half of the gap, and the rest is unexplained. The sample table holds 25,000 to 35,000 clones, of which about four fifths were seen once. Jointly, the top ten make up around 0.67% of the sample. Source material: memory CD4+ T cells from blood. The receptors shown here come from an adult in good health and CMV-seronegative.

DNA for the CDR3: TGCGCCAGCAGCTTGGAACAGGGGATAGAAGAGACCCAGTACTTC. Its protein product is CASSLEQGIEETQYF. V is TRBV5-1 and J is TRBJ2-5, with TRBD1 identical over 7 bases. This CDR3 is 15 amino acids long. V lost 0 bases to trimming and J lost 3 bases; unmatched junction nucleotides: 5. Germline V lookup: CDR1 SGHRS, CDR2 YFSETQ.

This clone turned up a few times. This chain connects TRBV14 to TRBJ1-1; D is perhaps TRBD1 (6 bases). CDR3 length: 13 amino acids. The V end was cut by 4 bases, the J end by 1 base, with 7 bases between. Per germline, CDR1 SGHDN and CDR2 FVKESK. The CDR3 loop reads CASSRQANTEAFF. The CDR3 DNA reads as TGTGCCAGCAGCCGACAGGCGAACACTGAAGCTTTCTTT. Filled out from reference TRBV14 and TRBJ1-1, the complete variable domain reads EAGVTQFPSHSVIEKGQTVTLRCDPISGHDNLYWYRRVMGKEIKFLLHFVKESKQDESGMPNNRFLAERTGGTYSTLKVQPAELEDSGVYFCASSRQANTEAFFGQGTRLTVV.

The CDR3 loop reads CASSLPGKGDTQYF. For the CDR3, the DNA is TGCGCCAGCAGCTTGCCAGGGAAAGGAGATACGCAGTATTTT. The chain carries TRBV5-1 and TRBJ2-3; the D gene is possibly TRBD1 (5 bases). From germline, CDR1 is SGHRS and CDR2 YFSETQ. V was pared by 1 base and J by 5 bases, with 11 bases between. The length of the CDR3 is 14 residues.

The CDR3 spells CAWTKDSNQPQHF. CDR3 coding DNA: TGTGCCTGGACGAAAGATAGCAATCAGCCCCAGCATTTT. V and J are TRBV30 and TRBJ1-5; D uncertain. CDR3 size: 13 residues. V was shortened by 4 bases and J by 0 bases, with 7 bases between the two germline ends. CDR1 GTSNPN and CDR2 SVGIG come from the germline V gene (reference sequence).

The chain carries TRBV19 and TRBJ2-2, with 8 bases lining up with TRBD2. The germline V gene encodes CDR1 LNHDA and CDR2 SQIVND (reference sequence). J lost 8 bases, V lost 7 bases, and 3 bases had no gene match. This CDR3 has 12 amino acids. CDR3 amino acids: CASNGGVGELFF. The CDR3 DNA follows: TGTGCCAGTAACGGGGGGGTAGGGGAGCTGTTTTTT.

This chain uses TRBV10-2 with TRBJ1-5, with D tentatively TRBD1 (6 bases). Germline V gene data show CDR1 as WSHSY and CDR2 as SAAADI. The CDR3 runs to 14 residues. Trimming stripped 3 bases from V and 3 bases from J, with 9 bases between. The DNA of the CDR3 is TGCGCCAGCAGTGATACAGGGAACAATCAGCCCCAGCATTTT. As protein: CASSDTGNNQPQHF.

V usage is TRBV11-2 and J usage is TRBJ1-2, with D perhaps TRBD1 (5 bases). V was clipped by 0 bases and J by 9 bases, with 11 bases between them. This CDR3 contains 13 residues. Germline loops: CDR1 SGHAT, CDR2 FQNNGV. CDR3 residues: CASSLDLQASYTF. In nucleotides, the CDR3 is TGTGCCAGCAGCTTAGATTTACAGGCGAGCTACACCTTC.

CDR3 in amino acids: CASSQDHRGRGSYTF. The CDR3 nucleotides are TGTGCCAGCAGCCAAGATCACCGTGGCAGGGGAAGTTACACCTTC. The V call is TRBV4-2, the J call TRBJ1-2; D is perhaps TRBD1 (6 bases). The V end was cut by 0 bases, the J end by 11 bases, with 19 bases between. Germline V gene sequence: CDR1 LGHNA, CDR2 YNFKEQ. The CDR3 spans 15 residues.

The V and J genes are TRBV30 and TRBJ2-5; 11 bases map to TRBD2. CDR1 is GTSNPN and CDR2 is SVGIG in the germline V gene (reference sequence). Trimming took 2 bases from V and 4 from J; bases not matched to a gene: 9. The CDR3 sequence is 16 residues long. CDR3 coding DNA: TGTGCCTGGAGTTCCCTCACTAGCGGGGGAGGAGAGACCCAGTACTTC. Encoded protein: CAWSSLTSGGGETQYF.

The chain has TRBV5-1 and TRBJ1-5; D remains unclear. Trimming left V 4 bases short and J 0 bases short, with 11 bases between. The CDR3 totals 15 residues. In germline, CDR1 is SGHRS, CDR2 YFSETQ. CDR3 region: CASSTDGTSNQPQHF. CDR3 bases: TGCGCCAGCAGCACCGACGGAACTAGCAATCAGCCCCAGCATTTT.

This clone appeared a few times. V gene TRBV5-6 combines with J gene TRBJ2-5; D ambiguous. V was cut by 1 base and J by 3 bases, with 16 bases left in between. The CDR3 runs 16 residues. CDR1 SGHDT and CDR2 YYEEEE come from the germline V gene. CDR3 region: CASSLTGVTKEETQYF. The CDR3 region has the DNA TGTGCCAGCAGCTTGACGGGCGTAACCAAGGAAGAGACCCAGTACTTC. Complete variable domain (other parts from reference TRBV5-6 and TRBJ2-5): DAGVTQSPTHLIKTRGQQVTLRCSPKSGHDTVSWYQQALGQGPQFIFQYYEEEERQRGNFPDRFSGHQFPNYSSELNVNALLLGDSALYLCASSLTGVTKEETQYFGPGTRLLVL.

The chain links TRBV9 to TRBJ1-5; D is unresolved. The CDR3 contains 13 residues. V was pared by 5 bases and J by 5 bases, with 11 bases between. CDR1 and CDR2 from the germline V gene are SGDLS and YYNGEE. The CDR3 reads CASSMRVDQPQHF. The CDR3 DNA reads as TGTGCCAGCAGTATGAGGGTCGATCAGCCCCAGCATTTT.

V is TRBV6-1 and J is TRBJ2-5; 13 bases agree with TRBD2. V gave up 7 bases and J gave up 4 bases; unmatched junction bases: 6. The CDR3 is made up of 15 amino acids. The germline CDR1 and CDR2 sequences are MNHNS and SASEGT. CDR3 in DNA: TGTGCCAGCATTCGGACTAGCGGGGGAGGAGAGACCCAGTACTTC. It is translated as CASIRTSGGGETQYF.

The V and J genes are TRBV7-2 and TRBJ1-2; tentatively, D is TRBD1 (6 bases). V shed 5 bases and J shed 3 bases, with 10 bases lying between them. Per the germline V gene, CDR1 is SGHTA and CDR2 is FQGNSA. The CDR3 loop spans 13 amino acids. The CDR3 is CASSKGHDYGYTF. The DNA of the CDR3 is TGTGCCAGCAGCAAGGGACACGACTATGGCTACACCTTC.

V is TRBV11-3 and J is TRBJ1-6; 10 nucleotides align to TRBD1. CDR1 is SGHNT and CDR2 is YENEEA in the germline V gene. Unmatched junction bases numbered 4, after V lost 0 bases and J lost 8 bases. The CDR3 contains 16 residues. The DNA for the CDR3 is TGTGCCAGCAGCTTAGAACAGGGACAGGGGTATTCACCCCTCCACTTT. This sequence encodes CASSLEQGQGYSPLHF.

The chain combines TRBV28 with TRBJ2-7; tentatively, D is TRBD2 (6 bases). Trimming removed 4 bases at V and 0 bases at J, with 16 bases between. The CDR3 totals 16 residues. The germline V gene has CDR1 MDHEN and CDR2 SYDVKM. CDR3: CASSSSGLRSSYEQYF. The CDR3 bases are TGTGCCAGCAGTTCCTCGGGACTTCGGAGCTCCTACGAGCAGTACTTC.

The V call is TRBV10-3, the J call TRBJ2-3, with unresolved D. Trimming shortened V by 2 bases and J by 3 bases, and 12 bases separated the two germline ends. CDR1 is ENHRY, CDR2 SYGVKD, per germline. The CDR3 has 15 amino acids. In DNA, the CDR3 is TGTGCCATCAGTGAGAATTTCCCGCGGACAGATACGCAGTATTTT. Protein product: CAISENFPRTDTQYF.

This chain uses TRBV7-8 with TRBJ2-2, with 10 positions matching TRBD2. Looked up from germline, CDR1 is SGHVS and CDR2 is FQNEAQ. The CDR3 loop spans 15 amino acids. The V segment lost 5 bases and the J segment 5 bases; nucleotides outside the gene matches: 5. The CDR3 sequence: CASSPSGGRTGELFF. CDR3 in DNA: TGTGCCAGCAGCCCTAGCGGGGGCCGGACCGGGGAGCTGTTTTTT.

This clone was seen just once. This chain connects TRBV20-1 to TRBJ1-2; 7 bases line up with TRBD1. Germline V CDR1 and CDR2: DFQATT, SNEGSKA (reference sequence). The J segment lost 5 bases and the V segment lost 5 bases, leaving 2 bases of the junction unmatched. The CDR3 consists of 11 residues. The CDR3 protein is CSAWDSYGYTF. Here the CDR3 DNA reads TGCAGTGCTTGGGACAGTTATGGCTACACCTTC.

The gene calls are TRBV19 and TRBJ2-2; 9 bases are shared with TRBD2. Germline CDR1 LNHDA, CDR2 SQIVND (reference sequence). This CDR3 spans 14 amino acids. After removal of 10 bases from V and 7 bases from J, the junction contained 10 bases not matched to a gene. CDR3 amino acids: CATRPSGVGGELFF. The CDR3 region has the DNA TGTGCCACACGACCTAGCGGGGTGGGCGGGGAGCTGTTTTTT.

V usage is TRBV6-5 and J usage is TRBJ2-3, with D uncertain. Per germline, CDR1 MNHEY and CDR2 SVGAGI. CDR3 length: 13 residues. The V end was cut by 2 bases, the J end by 1 base, with 4 bases between. The CDR3 protein is CASSYVRTDTQYF. CDR3 sequence (DNA): TGTGCCAGCAGTTACGTACGCACAGATACGCAGTATTTT.

The V call is TRBV19, the J call TRBJ2-7, with a tentative D call TRBD1 (5 bases). This CDR3 is built from 16 residues. From germline, CDR1 is LNHDA and CDR2 SQIVND (reference sequence). V lost 10 bases to trimming and J lost 0 bases, with 22 bases between them. The CDR3 DNA reads TGTGCCAAACTAAACCGCCTACCCGACAGCTCCTACGAGCAGTACTTC. This sequence encodes CAKLNRLPDSSYEQYF.

V and J are TRBV4-1 and TRBJ2-5, with TRBD2 identical over 11 bases. Germline CDR1 and CDR2: MGHRA and YSYEKL. The CDR3 covers 17 residues. The J segment lost 2 bases and the V segment lost 3 bases, leaving 8 bases of the junction unmatched. The CDR3 spells CASSQSLRLAGQETQYF. In nucleotides, the CDR3 is TGCGCCAGCAGCCAGAGCTTACGACTAGCGGGGCAAGAGACCCAGTACTTC.

This clone is a singleton in its sample. The chain recombines TRBV7-5 with TRBJ1-6. TRBV7-5 is a recognized pseudogene. This CDR3 is built from 17 residues. The CDR3, as DNA: TGTGCCAGAAGCTTGAACAGGGAGGGAACCTATAATTCACCCCTCCACTTT. Translating gives CARSLNREGTYNSPLHF.

This chain links TRBV30 with TRBJ2-7; tentative D call: TRBD2 (6 bases). Trimming shortened V by 4 bases and J by 0 bases, and 10 bases separated the two germline ends. The CDR3 runs to 13 residues. Per the germline V gene, CDR1 is GTSNPN and CDR2 is SVGIG (reference sequence). The CDR3 protein is CAWNGGTSYEQYF. As DNA, the CDR3 is TGTGCCTGGAATGGGGGGACCTCCTACGAGCAGTACTTC.

The rearrangement uses TRBV29-1 and TRBJ1-1; 12 positions agree with TRBD1. In germline, CDR1 is SQVTM, CDR2 ANQGSEA. The V segment lost 4 bases and the J segment 3 bases; nucleotides outside the gene matches: 6. This CDR3 is 15 amino acids long. The CDR3 nucleotides are TGCAGCGTTGGAGGGACAGGGGGCGCGTACACTGAAGCTTTCTTT. Amino acid sequence: CSVGGTGGAYTEAFF.